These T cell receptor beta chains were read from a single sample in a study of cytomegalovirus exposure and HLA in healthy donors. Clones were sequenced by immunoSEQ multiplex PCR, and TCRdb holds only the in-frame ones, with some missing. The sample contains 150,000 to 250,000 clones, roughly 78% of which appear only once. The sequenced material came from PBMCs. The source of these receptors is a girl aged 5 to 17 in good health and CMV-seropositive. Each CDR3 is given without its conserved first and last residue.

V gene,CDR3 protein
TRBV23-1,ASSQSLGGGYYGYT
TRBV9,ASSVDAGQGDNYGYT
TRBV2,ASSESGTTNTDTQY
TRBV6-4,ASRDRAVNYGYT
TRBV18,ASSLAGTDSPLH
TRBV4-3,ASSQDPRGGGTDTQY
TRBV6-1,ASSGQGAGETQY
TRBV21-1,ASIPRGNLFRSNQPQH
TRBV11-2,ASSLDRGVKGSPLH
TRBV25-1,ASSGPEDRVYSPLH
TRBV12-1,ASSLGGEDYGYT
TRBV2,ASTVQYQETQY
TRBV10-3,AISVGGETQY
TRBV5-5,ASSSGLYEQY
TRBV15,ATSRDGTSGGVYEQY
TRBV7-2,ASSLPGSYGYT
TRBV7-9,ASTLIRDRVSYEQY
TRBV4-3,ASSQEEAGGKYNEQF
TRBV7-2,ASSLAGTGWSEQY
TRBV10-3,ATARGNNQPQH
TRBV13,ASTFRDRYYEQY
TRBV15,ATSSRGPGNTIY
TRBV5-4,ASSLEGTGSNEQF
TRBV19,ASSPDRPLSNQPQH
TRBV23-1,AILDREAYEQY
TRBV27,ASSLFPGWNTEAF
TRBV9,ASSVGPGYEETQY
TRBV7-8,ASSSRETQY
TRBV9,ASSGPGQGYGYT